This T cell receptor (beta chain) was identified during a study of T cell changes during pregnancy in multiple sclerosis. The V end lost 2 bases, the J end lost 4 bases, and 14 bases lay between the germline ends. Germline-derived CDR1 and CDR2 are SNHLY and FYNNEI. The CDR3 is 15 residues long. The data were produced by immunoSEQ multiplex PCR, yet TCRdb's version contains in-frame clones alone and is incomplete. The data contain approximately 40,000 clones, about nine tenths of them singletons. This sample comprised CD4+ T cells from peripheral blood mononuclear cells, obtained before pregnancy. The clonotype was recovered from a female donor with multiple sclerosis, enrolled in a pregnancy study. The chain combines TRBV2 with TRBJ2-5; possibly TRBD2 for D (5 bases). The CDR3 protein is CASSERSGAGETQYF. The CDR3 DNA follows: TGTGCCAGCAGTGAAAGGAGCGGAGCCGGAGAGACCCAGTACTTC.